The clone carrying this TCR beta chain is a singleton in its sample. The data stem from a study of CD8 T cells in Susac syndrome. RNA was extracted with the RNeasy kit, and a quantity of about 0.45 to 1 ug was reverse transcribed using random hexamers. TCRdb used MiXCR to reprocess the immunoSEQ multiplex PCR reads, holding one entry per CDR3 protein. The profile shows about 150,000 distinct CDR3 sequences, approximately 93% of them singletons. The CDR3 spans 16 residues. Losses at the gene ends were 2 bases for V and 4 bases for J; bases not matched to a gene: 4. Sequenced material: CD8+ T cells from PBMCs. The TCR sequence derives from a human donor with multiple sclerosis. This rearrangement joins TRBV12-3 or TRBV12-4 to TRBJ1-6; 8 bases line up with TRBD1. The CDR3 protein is CASSLPGGVYNSPLHF. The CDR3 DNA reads TGTGCCAGCAGTTTACCAGGGGGCGTTTATAATTCACCCCTCCACTTT.